This T cell receptor (beta chain) was observed in a study of PD-1 blockade in classical Hodgkin lymphoma. The trim removed 3 bases at V and 1 base at J, leaving 2 bases unmatched. CDR3 length: 16 residues. The V gene's germline CDR1 is LGHNA and CDR2 YNFKEQ. Relapse after autologous stem cell transplantation occurred in every patient, and brentuximab vedotin exposure varied. Method: immunoSEQ multiplex PCR; TCRdb's copy keeps in-frame clones and lacks some. The data show about 17,000 clones, over 70% seen once. The rearrangement uses TRBV4-2 and TRBJ2-3, with TRBD2 matching 12 bases. The source is a human donor with classical Hodgkin lymphoma. Here the sequenced sample was peripheral blood mononuclear cells (PBMCs), taken at baseline. The CDR3 DNA is TGTGCCAGCAGCCAGTCTAGCGGGGGGGGCACAGATACGCAGTATTTT. This encodes CASSQSSGGGTDTQYF.